This T cell receptor (beta chain) was recovered during a study of T-cell memory formation after mild COVID-19. Study details: Most TCR clusters belonged to a single donor.

MiXCR was run by TCRdb on the 5' RACE reads, yielding one entry per CDR3 protein. The sample shows around 320,000 distinct CDR3 sequences, roughly a fifth of them seen only once. Trimming pared 3 bases from V and 8 bases from J, leaving 14 bases between. Germline V gene sequence: CDR1 SGHRS, CDR2 YFSETQ. The length of the CDR3 is 14 residues. General study points: Clones that contracted from day 15 to 85 were balanced CD4/CD8, while later expanders leaned CD4+.

There are a few counts of this clonotype. Antigen: not known. This receptor was obtained from a man younger than 35 who had mild COVID-19 (a few samples of this study predate the infection). Cell type and time point are not known. The chain couples TRBV5-1 to TRBJ1-4; no clear D gene. The material sequenced was PBMCs or a T cell subset sorted from them (not recorded which). The CDR3 DNA reads TGCGCCAGCAGCTCCGACACTACACGAGAAAAACTGTTTTTT. Translation: CASSSDTTREKLFF.